The entry that follows covers one TCR beta chain sequence. Method: immunoSEQ multiplex PCR; TCRdb's copy keeps in-frame clones and lacks some. Of 95,000 to 120,000 clones listed, over 70% are singletons. This CDR3 contains 14 residues. The V gene end was trimmed by 4 bases and the J gene end by 4 bases; junction bases not matched to a gene: 4. CDR1 and CDR2 (germline): SGHRS, YFSETQ. This entry is derived from a study of blood T cell repertoires in COVID-19. The gene calls are TRBV5-1 and TRBJ2-3; 9 nucleotides align to TRBD2. The origin of this receptor is a man in his fifties or sixties with acute or convalescent COVID-19. Sequencing input: peripheral blood. CDR3: CASSTGLASDTQYF. CDR3 DNA sequence: TGCGCCAGCAGCACGGGACTAGCATCAGATACGCAGTATTTT.